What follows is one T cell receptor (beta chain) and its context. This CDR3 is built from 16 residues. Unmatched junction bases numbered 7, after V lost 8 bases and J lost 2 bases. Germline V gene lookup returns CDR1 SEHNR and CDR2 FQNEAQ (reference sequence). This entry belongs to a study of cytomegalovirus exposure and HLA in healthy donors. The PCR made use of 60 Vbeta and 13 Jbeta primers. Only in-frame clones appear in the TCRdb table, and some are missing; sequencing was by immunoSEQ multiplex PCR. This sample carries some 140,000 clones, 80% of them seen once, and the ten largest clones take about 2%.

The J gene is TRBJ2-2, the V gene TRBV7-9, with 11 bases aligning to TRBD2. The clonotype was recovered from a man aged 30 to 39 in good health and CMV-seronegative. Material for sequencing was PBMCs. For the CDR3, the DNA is TGTGCCAGCTTAACTAGCGGGAGATTAAACACCGGGGAGCTGTTTTTT. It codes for CASLTSGRLNTGELFF.